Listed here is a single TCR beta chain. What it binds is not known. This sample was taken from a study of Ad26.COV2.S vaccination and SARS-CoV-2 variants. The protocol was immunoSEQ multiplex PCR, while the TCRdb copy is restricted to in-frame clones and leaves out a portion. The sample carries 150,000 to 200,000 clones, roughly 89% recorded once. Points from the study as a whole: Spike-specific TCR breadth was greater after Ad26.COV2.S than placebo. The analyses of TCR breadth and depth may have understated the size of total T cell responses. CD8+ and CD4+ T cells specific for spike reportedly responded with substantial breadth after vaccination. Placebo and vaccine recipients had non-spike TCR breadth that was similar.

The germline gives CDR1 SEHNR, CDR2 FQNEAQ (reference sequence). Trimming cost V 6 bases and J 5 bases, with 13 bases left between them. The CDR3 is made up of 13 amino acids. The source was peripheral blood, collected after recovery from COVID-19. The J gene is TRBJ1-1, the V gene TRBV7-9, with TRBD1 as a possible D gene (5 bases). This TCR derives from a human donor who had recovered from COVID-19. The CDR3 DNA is TGTGCCAGCAGTCGCGGGCCAGGGACTGAAGCTTTCTTT. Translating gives CASSRGPGTEAFF.